The 24 T cell receptor beta chains reported below all come from one sample, sequenced in a study of blood T cell repertoires in COVID-19. Using immunoSEQ multiplex PCR, the repertoire was profiled, and TCRdb retains in-frame clones only, with some absent. This table holds fewer than 65,000 clones, around 87% found once. Sequencing used peripheral blood. These receptors originate from a man aged 55 to 69 with acute or convalescent COVID-19.

The genes are TRBV13 and TRBJ1-2; TRBD1 aligns across 7 bases. This CDR3 is built from 14 residues. Losses at the gene ends were 5 bases for V and 8 bases for J; bases not matched to a gene: 11. Germline CDR1 PRHDT, CDR2 FYEKMQ (reference sequence). CDR3 nucleotides: TGTGCCAGCAGCGTTAGGACAGGATTGGGCGGCTACACCTTC. This encodes CASSVRTGLGGYTF.

The chain joins TRBV3-1 (or the pseudogene TRBV3-2) to TRBJ1-2; D is unclear. The CDR3 contains 13 residues. Trimming shortened V by 6 bases and J by 4 bases, and 12 bases separated the two germline ends. CDR1 and CDR2 from the germline V gene are LGHDT and YNNKEL (reference sequence). The CDR3 DNA reads TGTGCCAGCAGTCTAGGAAGCTCCTATGGCTACACCTTC. Its protein is CASSLGSSYGYTF.

V is TRBV5-5 and J is TRBJ2-6; a possible D gene is TRBD1 (6 bases). Trimming took off 0 bases at V and 4 bases at J, with 17 bases between the two ends. CDR3 length: 18 amino acids. CDR1 and CDR2 from the germline V gene are SGHKS and YYEKEE (reference sequence). The CDR3 DNA reads as TGTGCCAGCAGCTTGGGGGCAGGGACATCGGGAGGGGCCAACGTCCTGACTTTC. Protein sequence: CASSLGAGTSGGANVLTF.

This chain joins TRBV5-4 and TRBJ2-7; 11 bases map to TRBD1. V gave up 1 base and J gave up 6 bases; unmatched junction bases: 3. CDR1 and CDR2 (germline): SGHNT, YYREEE (reference sequence). This CDR3 contains 14 residues. CDR3 in DNA: TGTGCCAGCAGCTTGACCGGGACAGGGGGCGAGCAGTACTTC. Protein: CASSLTGTGGEQYF.

For the CDR3, the DNA is TGTGCCAGCAGTCCTTCTGGAAACACCATATATTTT. Residues: CASSPSGNTIYF. The gene calls are TRBV12-3 or TRBV12-4 and TRBJ1-3; D unresolved. The CDR3 runs to 12 residues. The V end lost 5 bases, the J end lost 1 base, and 3 bases lay between the germline ends.

This rearrangement joins TRBV7-6 to TRBJ1-6; 7 positions agree with TRBD1. There are 15 residues in the CDR3. V was pared by 2 bases and J by 7 bases, with 5 bases of the junction left unmatched. The germline gives CDR1 SGHVS, CDR2 FNYEAQ. The CDR3 DNA reads TGTGCCAGCAGCTTAATGGACAGGCCCAATTCACCCCTCCACTTT. Translated: CASSLMDRPNSPLHF.

Of note for this clone: Mismatch with germline at one junction end may stem from a read error. The V call is TRBV20-1, the J call TRBJ1-1, with 8 positions matching TRBD1. This CDR3 has 11 residues. The germline CDR1 and CDR2 sequences are DFQATT and SNEGSKA (reference sequence). The CDR3 DNA sequence: TGCAGTGCCGCGCCGGGGACAGGAGAGAGTTTT. This translates into CSAAPGTGESF.

This chain connects TRBV25-1 to TRBJ1-2; 9 bases are a match to TRBD1. V lost 3 bases and J lost 4; bases outside the gene matches: 3. From germline, CDR1 is MGHDK and CDR2 SYGVNS. The CDR3 covers 14 residues. The CDR3 sequence is CASSDWTGAYGYTF. In nucleotides, the CDR3 is TGTGCCAGCAGTGACTGGACAGGGGCCTATGGCTACACCTTC.

V usage is TRBV9 and J usage is TRBJ1-1; TRBD1 matches 8 bases. Germline CDR1 is SGDLS and CDR2 is YYNGEE. The CDR3 spans 15 residues. Trimming at V came to 0 bases and at J to 0 bases, leaving 1 base not matched to a gene. Written as DNA, the CDR3 is TGTGCCAGCAGCGTAGCGACAGGGGTGAACACTGAAGCTTTCTTT. This gives the protein CASSVATGVNTEAFF.

The chain recombines TRBV15 with TRBJ2-5, with D unclear. CDR3 length equals 13 residues. In germline, CDR1 is LNHNV, CDR2 YYDKDF (reference sequence). With 5 bases removed from V and 0 bases from J, the gap between germline ends came to 7 bases. CDR3 DNA sequence: TGTGCCACCAGCTTTTCGGACCAAGAGACCCAGTACTTC. Residues: CATSFSDQETQYF.

The genes are TRBV28 and TRBJ2-7, with 9 bases fitting TRBD1. Trimming removed 3 bases from V and 5 bases from J; junction bases left unmatched: 11. Germline V gives CDR1 MDHEN, CDR2 SYDVKM. The CDR3 has 16 residues. This chain's CDR3 is CASSLLPGTGSHEQYF. The CDR3 bases are TGTGCCAGCAGTTTGTTGCCCGGGACAGGGTCCCACGAGCAGTACTTC.

This chain links TRBV5-8 with TRBJ1-1, with 9 nucleotides matching TRBD1. Germline CDR1 SGHTS, CDR2 YDEGEE. This CDR3 is 16 amino acids long. The V and J ends lost 2 bases and 5 bases, in that order; junction bases with no gene match: 10. The CDR3 DNA reads as TGTGCCAGCAGCTTCCGATCGGGGACAGGGAGAACTGAAGCTTTCTTT. Translation gives CASSFRSGTGRTEAFF.

Note on this clone: One end of the junction varies from germline; a read error may be responsible. V and J are TRBV18 and TRBJ1-5, with a tentative D call TRBD1 (6 bases). Germline assignment: CDR1 KGHSH and CDR2 LQKENI. This CDR3 region has 15 residues. The CDR3 protein is CASSPQGGSNQPQHF. Here the CDR3 DNA reads TGTGCCAGCTCCCCACAGGGAGGCAGCAATCAGCCCCAGCATTTT.

The V call is TRBV12-2, the J call TRBJ1-2; the table names TRBD1, a call not compared with the DNA. TRBV12-2 represents a pseudogene. The CDR3 consists of 16 residues. The CDR3 is CASRLRETGPGGGYTF. Written as DNA, the CDR3 is TGTGCAAGTCGCTTAAGGGAGACAGGGCCTGGGGGTGGCTACACCTTC.

The chain links TRBV11-2 to TRBJ1-1, with D tentatively TRBD1 (5 bases). CDR3 size: 17 residues. CDR1 and CDR2 (germline): SGHAT, FQNNGV. Trimming left V 3 bases short and J 4 bases short, with 21 bases between. The CDR3 sequence is CASSFREGPMELTEAFF. CDR3 sequence (DNA): TGTGCCAGCAGCTTTAGGGAGGGGCCTATGGAACTCACTGAAGCTTTCTTT.

The chain links TRBV10-2 to TRBJ1-6; D may be TRBD1 (6 bases). The CDR3 has 14 amino acids. Germline CDR1 WSHSY, CDR2 SAAADI. Deletions cut 8 bases from V and 12 bases from J, with 20 bases between. The CDR3 DNA sequence: TGCGCCAGCTGGCCAGGGGCCGCGGGTGGACCCCTCCACTTT. Amino acids: CASWPGAAGGPLHF.

This chain joins TRBV6-4 and TRBJ2-5, with D possibly being TRBD2 (6 bases). CDR3 size: 13 residues. Deletions cut 4 bases from V and 5 bases from J, with 11 bases between. CDR1 and CDR2 (germline): MRHNA, SNTAGT. The CDR3 protein is CASSGNGGETQYF. CDR3 coding DNA: TGTGCCAGCAGTGGTAACGGAGGGGAGACCCAGTACTTC.

The chain combines TRBV27 with TRBJ2-1, with D unresolved. The CDR3 loop spans 14 amino acids. Trimming removed 5 bases from V and 7 bases from J, with 15 bases in between. Germline-derived CDR1 and CDR2 are MNHEY and SMNVEV (reference sequence). The DNA for the CDR3 is TGTGCCAGCAGTCCCCTGGTACAGAAAAATGAGCAGTTCTTC. Translated: CASSPLVQKNEQFF.

This clone was recorded once. The chain carries TRBV4-1 and TRBJ2-5, with 12 bases matching TRBD2. The V segment lost 4 bases and the J segment 2 bases; nucleotides outside the gene matches: 2. There are 15 residues in the CDR3. Germline V gene lookup returns CDR1 MGHRA and CDR2 YSYEKL. CDR3 amino acids: CASSRTSGVQETQYF. The CDR3 bases are TGCGCCAGCAGCCGGACTAGCGGGGTTCAAGAGACCCAGTACTTC.

This chain uses TRBV24-1 with TRBJ1-1, with D perhaps TRBD1 (5 bases). The CDR3 sequence is 13 residues long. Trimming cost V 10 bases and J 0 bases, with 11 bases left between them. Germline CDR1 and CDR2: KGHDR and SFDVKD. CDR3 coding DNA: TGTGCCACGAGCGACAGCATGAACACTGAAGCTTTCTTT. It specifies CATSDSMNTEAFF.

The genes are TRBV5-4 and TRBJ2-1, with TRBD1 matching over 9 bases. With V trimmed by 4 bases and J by 5 bases, 10 bases remained unmatched. From germline, CDR1 is SGHNT and CDR2 YYREEE (reference sequence). This CDR3 spans 16 amino acids. This CDR3 is CASSTGQGRYNNEQFF. The CDR3 nucleotides are TGTGCCAGCAGCACGGGACAGGGCCGATACAACAATGAGCAGTTCTTC.

V usage is TRBV5-8 and J usage is TRBJ2-5; TRBD1 matches at 8 bases. The junction had 5 bases not matched to a gene; V was cut back by 4 bases and J by 0 bases. The CDR3 has 15 amino acids. Germline CDR1 SGHTS, CDR2 YDEGEE. CDR3 residues: CASSPDRVYQETQYF. DNA of the CDR3: TGTGCCAGCAGCCCGGACAGGGTGTACCAAGAGACCCAGTACTTC.

The chain uses TRBV11-2 and TRBJ2-3; the D gene is possibly TRBD2 (6 bases). Germline CDR1 is SGHAT and CDR2 is FQNNGV. Trimming shortened V by 6 bases and J by 2 bases, and 9 bases separated the two germline ends. This CDR3 region has 13 residues. The CDR3 sequence is CASRGGNTDTQYF. CDR3 coding DNA: TGTGCCAGCAGGGGGGGAAACACAGATACGCAGTATTTT.

The chain joins TRBV6-5 to TRBJ1-2; D is unclear. The CDR3 spans 15 residues. CDR1 MNHEY and CDR2 SVGAGI come from the germline V gene. Trimming left V 4 bases short and J 1 base short, with 13 bases between. The CDR3 coding sequence is TGTGCCAGCAGTTCCGACGGGGATCGTAACTATGGCTACACCTTC. Translation: CASSSDGDRNYGYTF.